This T cell receptor beta chain was documented in a study of blood T cell repertoires in COVID-19. The assay was immunoSEQ multiplex PCR, and TCRdb's table has in-frame clones only and misses some. The sample shows 95,000 to 100,000 clones, about 88% of them seen only once. CDR3 length equals 13 residues. Germline lookup yields CDR1 SGHTS and CDR2 YDEGEE. The V segment lost 5 bases and the J segment 9 bases; nucleotides outside the gene matches: 7. The material sequenced was peripheral blood. The rearrangement links TRBV5-8 to TRBJ1-5, with 8 bases that match TRBD1. The sequence was obtained from a woman aged 55 to 70 with acute or convalescent COVID-19. As DNA, the CDR3 is TGTGCCAGCAGGCGACAGGGGACCGGGCCCCAGCATTTT. Protein: CASRRQGTGPQHF.